The 28 T cell receptor beta chains listed next were all sequenced from one sample in a study of T cell changes during pregnancy in multiple sclerosis. Method: immunoSEQ multiplex PCR; TCRdb's copy keeps in-frame clones and lacks some. This sample has about 56,000 clones, with roughly 89% found just once. Sequencing was done on a sample of peripheral blood from another person, used as feeder cells. These receptors were collected from a human donor whose cells served as feeder cells for cultures in a pregnancy study.

The rearrangement uses TRBV6-5 and TRBJ1-1; D not resolved. Between the trimmed V and J ends, which lost 2 bases and 5 bases, there was a span of 9 bases. Germline V lookup: CDR1 MNHEY, CDR2 SVGAGI. CDR3 size: 13 residues. CDR3 protein: CASSYRAGTEAFF. The CDR3 DNA follows: TGTGCCAGCAGTTACAGGGCGGGGACTGAAGCTTTCTTT.

V is TRBV7-9 and J is TRBJ1-4; TRBD1 agrees at 7 bases. The CDR3 has 14 residues. Germline-derived CDR1 and CDR2 are SEHNR and FQNEAQ (reference sequence). The V segment lost 8 bases and the J segment 1 base; nucleotides outside the gene matches: 4. CDR3 loop: CASVRDRTNEKLFF. The CDR3 DNA reads TGTGCCAGCGTTAGGGACAGAACTAATGAAAAACTGTTTTTT. The full variable domain, its missing parts supplied by reference TRBV7-9 and TRBJ1-4, is DTGVSQNPRHKITKRGQNVTFRCDPISEHNRLYWYRQTLGQGPEFLTYFQNEAQLEKSRLLSDRFSAERPKGSFSTLEIQRTEQGDSAMYLCASVRDRTNEKLFFGSGTQLSVL.

J is TRBJ2-1 and V is TRBV11-2, with 7 bases that match TRBD1. Unmatched junction bases numbered 2, after V lost 1 base and J lost 2 bases. This CDR3 comprises 15 residues. Germline values: CDR1 SGHAT, CDR2 FQNNGV. The DNA of the CDR3 is TGTGCCAGCAGCTTAGGACAGGGTACCTACAATGAGCAGTTCTTC. This codes for CASSLGQGTYNEQFF.

The chain couples TRBV2 to TRBJ2-1; D may be TRBD1 or TRBD2 (5 bases each). The germline V gene encodes CDR1 SNHLY and CDR2 FYNNEI. The CDR3 loop spans 17 amino acids. Trimming pared 2 bases from V and 7 bases from J, leaving 21 bases between. The CDR3 bases are TGTGCCAGCAGTGAACGAAGTTCGGGGCCCCACGGGAATGAGCAGTTCTTC. Its translation: CASSERSSGPHGNEQFF. The whole variable domain, remainder taken from reference TRBV2 and TRBJ2-1, is EPEVTQTPSHQVTQMGQEVILRCVPISNHLYFYWYRQILGQKVEFLVSFYNNEISEKSEIFDDQFSVERPDGSNFTLKIRSTKLEDSAMYFCASSERSSGPHGNEQFFGPGTRLTVL.

The genes are TRBV28 and TRBJ1-2; D unclear. Trimming removed 6 bases at V and 2 bases at J, with 7 bases between. The CDR3 extends over 12 amino acids. Germline CDR1 and CDR2: MDHEN and SYDVKM. In DNA form, the CDR3 reads TGTGCCAGCAGAGGCAGGAACTATGGCTACACCTTC. Protein product: CASRGRNYGYTF.

This clone was seen a single time. J is TRBJ1-1 and V is TRBV7-9, with D hard to call. V shed 2 bases and J shed 8 bases, with 12 bases lying between them. The CDR3 extends over 13 amino acids. Germline values: CDR1 SEHNR, CDR2 FQNEAQ (reference sequence). CDR3 in amino acids: CASSLTGSSEAFF. The CDR3, as DNA: TGTGCCAGCAGCTTAACTGGATCTTCGGAAGCTTTCTTT.

This chain connects TRBV9 to TRBJ1-5; D ambiguous. Germline V lookup: CDR1 SGDLS, CDR2 YYNGEE. The CDR3 totals 14 residues. Trimming pared 0 bases from V and 3 bases from J, leaving 7 bases between. This CDR3 reads CASSVAPYNQPQHF. In DNA form, the CDR3 reads TGTGCCAGCAGCGTAGCTCCATACAATCAGCCCCAGCATTTT.

The V gene is TRBV7-3, the J gene TRBJ2-5; D is perhaps TRBD2 (5 bases). Germline-derived CDR1 and CDR2 are SGHTA and FQGTGA. The V end lost 2 bases, the J end lost 5 bases, and 12 bases lay between the germline ends. This CDR3 contains 14 residues. The CDR3 loop reads CASSLGAETETQYF. The CDR3 coding sequence is TGTGCCAGCAGCTTAGGAGCGGAGACGGAGACCCAGTACTTC.

The genes are TRBV7-9 and TRBJ2-5, with D tentatively TRBD2 (5 bases). Germline V gene data show CDR1 as SEHNR and CDR2 as FQNEAQ (reference sequence). Trimming removed 6 bases from V and 5 bases from J, with 19 bases in between. The CDR3 runs 15 residues. CDR3 sequence (DNA): TGTGCCAGCAGAGAAAGCGGTCCTACCAGCGAGACCCAGTACTTC. Translating gives CASRESGPTSETQYF. Based on the CDR3 plus reference TRBV7-9 and TRBJ2-5, the full variable domain is DTGVSQNPRHKITKRGQNVTFRCDPISEHNRLYWYRQTLGQGPEFLTYFQNEAQLEKSRLLSDRFSAERPKGSFSTLEIQRTEQGDSAMYLCASRESGPTSETQYFGPGTRLLVL.

The chain recombines TRBV14 with TRBJ2-2; a weak D match, TRBD2 (5 bases). Looked up from germline, CDR1 is SGHDN and CDR2 is FVKESK. V was clipped by 4 bases and J by 6 bases, with 9 bases between them. The CDR3 extends over 13 amino acids. The CDR3 spells CASSLSGPGELFF. The CDR3 DNA reads as TGTGCCAGCAGCCTCAGCGGCCCCGGGGAGCTGTTTTTT.

The gene calls are TRBV7-9 and TRBJ2-7, with 7 bases lining up with TRBD2. CDR3 length: 15 residues. The V and J ends lost 2 bases and 5 bases, in that order; junction bases with no gene match: 9. Per the germline V gene, CDR1 is SEHNR and CDR2 is FQNEAQ (reference sequence). CDR3 nucleotide sequence: TGTGCCAGCAGCTTATTCGGCGGGAGTGAGCACGAGCAGTACTTC. Encoded protein: CASSLFGGSEHEQYF.

The CDR3 spells CASDSQGYDEQYF. CDR3 coding DNA: TGTGCCAGCGACTCACAGGGTTACGACGAGCAGTACTTC. The chain is built from TRBV6-6 and TRBJ2-7, with D possibly TRBD1 on 6 matching bases. This CDR3 has 13 amino acids. Germline assignment: CDR1 MNHNY and CDR2 SVGAGI (reference sequence). V dropped 8 bases and J dropped 5 bases, with 16 bases sitting between them.

The rearrangement uses TRBV30 and TRBJ2-3; weak D call: TRBD1 (6 bases). Germline CDR1 reads GTSNPN; CDR2 reads SVGIG (reference sequence). CDR3 length: 13 residues. V lost 5 bases and J lost 3, with 12 bases in between. CDR3 in amino acids: CAWETRGTDTQYF. CDR3 bases: TGTGCCTGGGAGACCAGGGGTACAGATACGCAGTATTTT.

This rearrangement joins TRBV27 to TRBJ2-7, with 11 bases fitting TRBD1. Germline V gene data show CDR1 as MNHEY and CDR2 as SMNVEV (reference sequence). CDR3 length: 14 residues. With V trimmed by 6 bases and J by 2 bases, 3 bases remained unmatched. Here the CDR3 DNA reads TGTGCCAGCAGGCGGACAGGGGGCCCCTACGAGCAGTACTTC. This codes for CASRRTGGPYEQYF.

V and J are TRBV2 and TRBJ2-7; tentatively, D is TRBD2 (5 bases). The CDR3 extends over 16 amino acids. Trimming removed 2 bases from V and 2 bases from J, with 16 bases in between. CDR1 and CDR2 from the germline V gene are SNHLY and FYNNEI. Here the CDR3 reads CASSESPAEGAYEQYF. The CDR3 nucleotides read TGTGCCAGCAGTGAAAGTCCGGCCGAGGGAGCCTACGAGCAGTACTTC.

The chain links TRBV6-1 to TRBJ1-2; D is perhaps TRBD1 (6 bases). The CDR3 has 15 amino acids. The V end was cut by 2 bases, the J end by 7 bases, with 17 bases between. Germline values: CDR1 MNHNS, CDR2 SASEGT. The CDR3 DNA reads TGTGCCAGCAGTGAATTGTGGCGGGGGCCAAGTGGCTACACCTTC. This translates into CASSELWRGPSGYTF.

The chain links TRBV19 to TRBJ2-5, with D tentatively TRBD1 (5 bases). The CDR3 is made up of 13 amino acids. Germline V gene sequence: CDR1 LNHDA, CDR2 SQIVND (reference sequence). V was clipped by 6 bases and J by 4 bases, with 12 bases between them. In DNA, the CDR3 is TGTGCCAGTAGGGACACCGCGCGAGAGACCCAGTACTTC. Translation gives CASRDTARETQYF.

The chain carries TRBV5-6 and TRBJ2-1, with D unclear. The V and J ends lost 4 bases and 5 bases respectively, with 10 bases between them. The CDR3 covers 13 residues. CDR1 and CDR2 (germline): SGHDT, YYEEEE. The CDR3: CASSPDGHNEQFF. As DNA, the CDR3 is TGTGCCAGCAGCCCCGACGGACACAATGAGCAGTTCTTC.

The chain links TRBV28 to TRBJ2-1; D is perhaps TRBD1 (6 bases). There are 17 residues in the CDR3. Trimming took off 7 bases at V and 0 bases at J, with 19 bases between the two ends. Germline V CDR1 and CDR2: MDHEN, SYDVKM. The chain's CDR3 is CASTSSRWGRSYNEQFF. The CDR3 bases are TGTGCCAGCACCTCTTCCCGCTGGGGGCGCTCCTACAATGAGCAGTTCTTC.

The chain couples TRBV4-3 to TRBJ2-7; TRBD1 aligns across 9 bases. V lost 4 bases, J lost 2 bases, and 6 bases stayed unmatched. In germline, CDR1 is LGHNA, CDR2 YSLEER. The CDR3 has 15 residues. CDR3 loop: CASSPDRGMTYEQYF. CDR3 nucleotide sequence: TGCGCCAGCAGCCCGGACAGGGGTATGACCTACGAGCAGTACTTC.

The J gene is TRBJ1-1, the V gene TRBV18, with D tentatively TRBD1 (6 bases). The V end was cut by 6 bases, the J end by 0 bases, with 8 bases between. This CDR3 has 13 amino acids. CDR1 is KGHSH, CDR2 LQKENI, per germline. CDR3 in DNA: TGTGCCAGCTCGGACAGTTTGAACACTGAAGCTTTCTTT. As protein: CASSDSLNTEAFF.

The chain employs TRBV6-5 and TRBJ2-5; 7 bases line up with TRBD1. The CDR3 contains 15 residues. Germline loops: CDR1 MNHEY, CDR2 SVGAGI. Germline trimming cut 2 bases from V and 2 bases from J; bases unmatched to any gene: 5. The chain's CDR3 is CASSYAGTVQETQYF. CDR3 DNA sequence: TGTGCCAGCAGTTACGCTGGGACAGTACAAGAGACCCAGTACTTC.

The rearrangement uses TRBV28 and TRBJ2-1, with 9 bases matching TRBD1. J was trimmed by 6 bases and V by 4 bases; bases with no gene match: 10. The germline gives CDR1 MDHEN, CDR2 SYDVKM. The CDR3 covers 16 residues. The CDR3 is CASSYTGTGRVNEQFF. In DNA, the CDR3 is TGTGCCAGCAGTTATACCGGGACAGGGAGGGTCAATGAGCAGTTCTTC.

The chain has TRBV9 and TRBJ2-3, with a weak D call TRBD1 (7 bases). Germline V gives CDR1 SGDLS, CDR2 YYNGEE. The CDR3 is 15 residues long. V was clipped by 0 bases and J by 2 bases, with 10 bases between them. CDR3 loop: CASSVGGTDTDTQYF. The CDR3 DNA reads as TGTGCCAGCAGCGTAGGCGGGACAGACACAGATACGCAGTATTTT.

The V call is TRBV5-5, the J call TRBJ1-5; D unresolved. The germline CDR1 and CDR2 sequences are SGHKS and YYEKEE (reference sequence). The CDR3 is 15 amino acids. The V gene lost 0 bases and the J gene lost 3 bases, with 10 bases spanning the gap. CDR3 nucleotides: TGTGCCAGCAGCTTGGGTCGGTTCACCAATCAGCCCCAGCATTTT. It encodes CASSLGRFTNQPQHF.

Comment on this clone: Sequence at one end of the junction differs from germline and may be a read error. V usage is TRBV20-1 and J usage is TRBJ2-5, with a weak D call TRBD1 (5 bases). Germline V lookup: CDR1 DFQATT, CDR2 SNEGSKA (reference sequence). The CDR3 runs 10 residues. This CDR3 reads CSARVGQTHF. In nucleotides, the CDR3 is TGCAGTGCTAGGGTGGGGCAGACTCACTTC.

The chain employs TRBV6-1 and TRBJ2-5; 10 bases match TRBD2. Germline assignment: CDR1 MNHNS and CDR2 SASEGT. The CDR3 extends over 15 amino acids. J was trimmed by 2 bases and V by 4 bases; bases with no gene match: 4. CDR3 in amino acids: CASSGAGGRQETQYF. The CDR3, as DNA: TGTGCCAGCAGTGGAGCGGGGGGGAGACAAGAGACCCAGTACTTC.

The chain has TRBV27 and TRBJ2-1; D is unresolved. The CDR3 totals 13 residues. The germline gives CDR1 MNHEY, CDR2 SMNVEV (reference sequence). Trimming removed 9 bases at V and 0 bases at J, with 9 bases between. The CDR3: CASWASSYNEQFF. CDR3 DNA: TGTGCCAGTTGGGCAAGCTCCTACAATGAGCAGTTCTTC.